These 30 T cell receptor beta chains were sequenced from one sample in a study of cytomegalovirus exposure and HLA in healthy donors (dated by TCRdb to 2016 to 2017). Libraries were prepared through the immunoSEQ multiplex PCR assay. For the multiplex PCR, a mixture combining 60 forward primers for TCR Vbeta segments and 13 reverse primers for TCR Jbeta segments was used. TCRdb's version of the immuneACCESS table is confined to in-frame rearrangements and falls short of the full clone set. An unresolved V gene accounts for under half of the shortfall where checked; the remainder is of unknown origin. The sample table contains 110,000 to 150,000 clones; only one count was recorded for around 70% of them. Of the sample, 2.1% falls within the top ten clones. Sequencing input: PBMCs. The receptors derive from a woman aged 55-69 years in good health and CMV-seropositive.

The chain joins TRBV4-2 to TRBJ2-1; TRBD2 aligns across 7 bases. The CDR3 sequence is 16 residues long. The trim removed 0 bases at V and 7 bases at J, leaving 9 bases unmatched. In germline, CDR1 is LGHNA, CDR2 YNFKEQ. The CDR3 coding sequence is TGTGCCAGCAGCCAAGAGATCGCGGGAGTAGGGAATGAGCAGTTCTTC. Translation: CASSQEIAGVGNEQFF.

V gene TRBV9 combines with J gene TRBJ1-2; 10 positions agree with TRBD1. CDR1 and CDR2 from the germline V gene are SGDLS and YYNGEE. The CDR3 spans 14 residues. Trimming took 4 bases from V and 7 from J; bases not matched to a gene: 7. CDR3 residues: CASSPSGDRGGYTF. CDR3 nucleotide sequence: TGTGCCAGCAGCCCCTCGGGGGACAGGGGTGGCTACACCTTC.

This chain joins TRBV6-5 and TRBJ2-1; 10 nucleotides agree with TRBD2. Trimming took 7 bases from V and 13 from J; bases not matched to a gene: 16. The CDR3 has 15 amino acids. Germline values: CDR1 MNHEY, CDR2 SVGAGI. CDR3 protein: CASTKPGTSVYRQFF. CDR3 nucleotides: TGTGCCAGCACCAAACCCGGGACTAGCGTTTATAGACAGTTCTTC.

The chain carries TRBV28 and TRBJ1-6, with 12 bases matching TRBD1. The CDR3 loop spans 13 amino acids. The germline V gene has CDR1 MDHEN and CDR2 SYDVKM. Trimming took 8 bases from V and 8 from J; bases not matched to a gene: 1. The CDR3 loop is CASWDRGHSPLHF. CDR3 nucleotide sequence: TGTGCCAGCTGGGACAGGGGGCATTCACCCCTCCACTTT.

This chain connects TRBV7-3 to TRBJ1-5, with D maybe TRBD1 (5 bases). The CDR3 consists of 16 residues. V lost 2 bases and J lost 9, with 20 bases in between. Germline CDR1 SGHTA, CDR2 FQGTGA. CDR3 nucleotide sequence: TGTGCCAGCAGCTTAGTTCTTAGACTCGACAGACGGCCCCAGCATTTT. Its protein is CASSLVLRLDRRPQHF.

V is TRBV19 and J is TRBJ2-5; a possible D gene is TRBD2 (6 bases). CDR3 length: 16 amino acids. Germline V gene lookup returns CDR1 LNHDA and CDR2 SQIVND (reference sequence). V lost 5 bases and J lost 5, with 21 bases in between. Here the CDR3 DNA reads TGTGCCAGTAGTTATGGGAAGACAGAGGCGGGGGAGACCCAGTACTTC. It specifies CASSYGKTEAGETQYF. The variable domain in full, completed from reference TRBV19 and TRBJ2-5, reads DGGITQSPKYLFRKEGQNVTLSCEQNLNHDAMYWYRQDPGQGLRLIYYSQIVNDFQKGDIAEGYSVSREKKESFPLTVTSAQKNPTAFYLCASSYGKTEAGETQYFGPGTRLLVL.

The chain is built from TRBV13 and TRBJ1-3, with D possibly TRBD1 on 6 matching bases. V dropped 0 bases and J dropped 4 bases, with 10 bases sitting between them. CDR1 and CDR2 (germline): PRHDT, FYEKMQ (reference sequence). This CDR3 has 15 residues. CDR3 loop: CASSLGRGRGNTIYF. The CDR3 nucleotides read TGTGCCAGCAGCTTAGGGCGGGGGCGAGGAAACACCATATATTTT.

The rearrangement joins TRBV5-1 to TRBJ1-1; 8 bases map to TRBD1. CDR3 length: 14 residues. Germline V lookup: CDR1 SGHRS, CDR2 YFSETQ. With 0 bases clipped from V and 5 bases from J, the junction kept 3 bases outside the gene matches. This CDR3 reads CASSLGDRLTEAFF. The CDR3 nucleotides are TGCGCCAGCAGCTTGGGGGACAGGTTGACTGAAGCTTTCTTT.

CDR3 bases: TGCAGCGTCCGGGGACAAGGAGAGACCCAGTACTTC. Protein product: CSVRGQGETQYF. This sequence joins TRBV29-1 and TRBJ2-5, with D possibly TRBD1 on 6 matching bases. V lost 6 bases and J lost 4, with 12 bases in between. The CDR3 loop spans 12 amino acids. Germline CDR1 and CDR2: SQVTM and ANQGSEA.

V and J are TRBV30 and TRBJ1-5; D is possibly TRBD1 (6 bases). The CDR3 totals 18 residues. Germline V gives CDR1 GTSNPN, CDR2 SVGIG (reference sequence). Trimming left V 0 bases short and J 1 base short, with 19 bases between. This CDR3 is CAWSVSWAGDGSNQPQHF. CDR3 sequence (DNA): TGTGCCTGGAGTGTAAGTTGGGCAGGGGATGGAAGCAATCAGCCCCAGCATTTT.

The chain joins TRBV7-8 to TRBJ1-1, with TRBD1 identical over 7 bases. The ends lost 5 bases at V and 5 bases at J; junction bases unmatched: 14. The CDR3 extends over 16 amino acids. In germline, CDR1 is SGHVS, CDR2 FQNEAQ. CDR3 residues: CASSPEVRGLGTEAFF. CDR3 DNA sequence: TGTGCCAGCAGCCCCGAAGTAAGGGGGCTGGGGACTGAAGCTTTCTTT.

This clone turned up a few times. V usage is TRBV6-5 and J usage is TRBJ2-1, with a tentative D call TRBD1 (6 bases). The CDR3 extends over 15 amino acids. The V gene's germline CDR1 is MNHEY and CDR2 SVGAGI. V was shortened by 2 bases and J by 5 bases, with 13 bases between the two germline ends. This chain's CDR3 is CASSYGGLANNEQFF. The CDR3 nucleotides read TGTGCCAGCAGTTACGGGGGCCTCGCCAACAATGAGCAGTTCTTC.

V and J are TRBV7-9 and TRBJ2-1; D ambiguous. V was clipped by 1 base and J by 3 bases, with 4 bases between them. The CDR3 runs 13 residues. Per the germline V gene, CDR1 is SEHNR and CDR2 is FQNEAQ (reference sequence). In nucleotides, the CDR3 is TGTGCCAGCAGCTTAGGGCTCTACAATGAGCAGTTCTTC. The encoded protein is CASSLGLYNEQFF.

The V call is TRBV6-1, the J call TRBJ1-2; 8 bases match TRBD1. CDR1 MNHNS and CDR2 SASEGT come from the germline V gene. CDR3 length equals 13 residues. After removal of 5 bases from V and 7 bases from J, the junction contained 6 bases not matched to a gene. CDR3 in amino acids: CASSSDRATGYTF. In DNA form, the CDR3 reads TGTGCCAGCAGTTCGGACAGGGCGACTGGCTACACCTTC.

The V call is TRBV5-6, the J call TRBJ1-5; 7 nucleotides line up with TRBD1. The V and J ends lost 0 bases and 7 bases, in that order; junction bases with no gene match: 10. The germline V gene has CDR1 SGHDT and CDR2 YYEEEE. There are 16 residues in the CDR3. In nucleotides, the CDR3 is TGTGCCAGCAGCTTGGCCGGGACAGCCCTGGGGCAGCCCCAGCATTTT. Amino acids: CASSLAGTALGQPQHF.

This sequence joins TRBV11-3 and TRBJ1-2; D is possibly TRBD1 (6 bases). Between the trimmed V and J ends, which lost 1 base and 7 bases, there was a span of 7 bases. Germline V gene data show CDR1 as SGHNT and CDR2 as YENEEA. The CDR3 sequence is 12 residues long. CDR3 region: CASSLGGGGYTF. CDR3 sequence (DNA): TGTGCCAGCAGCTTAGGAGGGGGTGGCTACACCTTC.

This chain joins TRBV19 and TRBJ2-5; 7 nucleotides line up with TRBD1. The CDR3 consists of 15 residues. Germline-derived CDR1 and CDR2 are LNHDA and SQIVND (reference sequence). The junction had 9 bases not matched to a gene; V was cut back by 3 bases and J by 5 bases. The CDR3 region has the DNA TGTGCCAGTAGTATCGACAACAGGGGTGGGGAGACCCAGTACTTC. This translates into CASSIDNRGGETQYF.

Written as DNA, the CDR3 is TGTGCCAGCAGCGTAGCACAGTCAACCTACAATGAGCAGTTCTTC. Translated: CASSVAQSTYNEQFF. The rearrangement uses TRBV9 and TRBJ2-1; no firm D call. Germline CDR1 and CDR2: SGDLS and YYNGEE. V lost 0 bases and J lost 2, with 9 bases in between. The CDR3 is 15 amino acids.

V is TRBV7-9 and J is TRBJ2-2, with 8 bases matching TRBD2. The V and J ends lost 5 bases and 6 bases, in that order; junction bases with no gene match: 8. The CDR3 runs 15 residues. From germline, CDR1 is SEHNR and CDR2 FQNEAQ (reference sequence). The CDR3 spells CASSHSGVLAGELFF. In DNA, the CDR3 is TGTGCCAGCAGCCATAGCGGGGTATTGGCCGGGGAGCTGTTTTTT. The whole variable domain, filled in from reference TRBV7-9 and TRBJ2-2, reads DTGVSQNPRHKITKRGQNVTFRCDPISEHNRLYWYRQTLGQGPEFLTYFQNEAQLEKSRLLSDRFSAERPKGSFSTLEIQRTEQGDSAMYLCASSHSGVLAGELFFGEGSRLTVL.

On this clone: One end of the junction does not line up with germline, which may come from a read error. J is TRBJ1-1 and V is TRBV7-9, with a tentative D call TRBD1 (6 bases). This CDR3 region has 12 residues. Germline CDR1 SEHNR, CDR2 FQNEAQ (reference sequence). The CDR3 sequence: CSSSVRGPEAFF. CDR3 bases: TGTTCCAGCAGCGTCAGGGGTCCTGAAGCTTTCTTT.

This clone came up a few times. The chain employs TRBV6-5 and TRBJ1-1; weak D call: TRBD1 (5 bases). Germline loops: CDR1 MNHEY, CDR2 SVGAGI. V lost 5 bases, J lost 6 bases, and 19 bases lay in between. CDR3 length: 15 amino acids. CDR3 loop: CASSRPRAGGAEAFF. The CDR3 bases are TGTGCCAGCAGTCGACCCCGGGCCGGAGGGGCTGAAGCTTTCTTT.

The rearrangement joins TRBV4-2 to TRBJ2-7, with TRBD2 matching over 8 bases. Germline V gives CDR1 LGHNA, CDR2 YNFKEQ. This CDR3 spans 17 amino acids. The ends lost 2 bases at V and 0 bases at J; junction bases unmatched: 9. CDR3 nucleotide sequence: TGTGCCAGCAGCCAACCCACCGCCGGGACTAGCTCCTACGAGCAGTACTTC. Residues: CASSQPTAGTSSYEQYF.

The chain recombines TRBV29-1 with TRBJ1-1; D possibly corresponds to TRBD1 (5 bases). In germline, CDR1 is SQVTM, CDR2 ANQGSEA. V was pared by 2 bases and J by 8 bases, with 12 bases between. This CDR3 has 12 amino acids. CDR3 amino acids: CSVERARGEAFF. The DNA of the CDR3 is TGCAGCGTTGAAAGGGCAAGGGGAGAAGCTTTCTTT. Full variable domain (outside the CDR3, taken from reference TRBV29-1 and TRBJ1-1): SAVISQKPSRDICQRGTSLTIQCQVDSQVTMMFWYRQQPGQSLTLIATANQGSEATYESGFVIDKFPISRPNLTFSTLTVSNMSPEDSSIYLCSVERARGEAFFGQGTRLTVV.

This chain joins TRBV7-8 and TRBJ2-5, with D maybe TRBD1 (6 bases). The CDR3 extends over 14 amino acids. Germline assignment: CDR1 SGHVS and CDR2 FQNEAQ. V dropped 3 bases and J dropped 2 bases, with 10 bases sitting between them. CDR3 loop: CASSFGTPQETQYF. The CDR3 nucleotides read TGTGCCAGCAGCTTCGGGACACCTCAAGAGACCCAGTACTTC.

The chain uses TRBV10-3 and TRBJ1-2; 8 nucleotides agree with TRBD1. The CDR3 contains 13 residues. Germline V gene lookup returns CDR1 ENHRY and CDR2 SYGVKD. V lost 5 bases, J lost 6 bases, and 5 bases stayed unmatched. In DNA form, the CDR3 reads TGTGCCATCAGTAAACAGGGGGTCGATGGCTACACCTTC. Its protein product is CAISKQGVDGYTF.

V usage is TRBV4-1 and J usage is TRBJ2-6; TRBD1 aligns across 7 bases. Germline V gene lookup returns CDR1 MGHRA and CDR2 YSYEKL. V gave up 5 bases and J gave up 4 bases; unmatched junction bases: 5. This CDR3 comprises 15 residues. In DNA, the CDR3 is TGCGCCAGCAGCTCGACAGGGCTCGGGGCCAACGTCCTGACTTTC. Encoded protein: CASSSTGLGANVLTF.

The rearrangement links TRBV2 to TRBJ2-2, with D perhaps TRBD2 (5 bases). The germline CDR1 and CDR2 sequences are SNHLY and FYNNEI. Trimming stripped 5 bases from V and 3 bases from J, with 16 bases between. The CDR3 totals 16 residues. The CDR3 loop is CASSPRRTGYTGELFF. The CDR3, as DNA: TGTGCCAGCAGTCCCCGCCGGACTGGCTACACCGGGGAGCTGTTTTTT.

The chain uses TRBV27 and TRBJ1-2, with D unresolved. The germline V and J ends were trimmed by 6 bases and 2 bases, with 10 bases remaining between them. The CDR3 extends over 13 amino acids. Germline V CDR1 and CDR2: MNHEY, SMNVEV (reference sequence). The CDR3: CASSPQANYGYTF. CDR3 sequence (DNA): TGTGCCAGCAGCCCCCAGGCGAACTATGGCTACACCTTC.

This sequence joins TRBV9 and TRBJ2-3, with 12 nucleotides matching TRBD2. Germline-derived CDR1 and CDR2 are SGDLS and YYNGEE. The J segment lost 5 bases and the V segment lost 4 bases, leaving 5 bases of the junction unmatched. The CDR3 loop spans 15 amino acids. The CDR3 coding sequence is TGTGCCAGCAGCTCCCGGACTAGCGGGAAAGATACGCAGTATTTT. Amino acids: CASSSRTSGKDTQYF.

There are a few counts of this clone. The J gene is TRBJ2-1, the V gene TRBV5-1; 8 nucleotides match TRBD1. Per the germline V gene, CDR1 is SGHRS and CDR2 is YFSETQ. The CDR3 has 15 amino acids. J lost 8 bases, V lost 2 bases, and 9 bases had no gene match. The CDR3 DNA follows: TGCGCCAGCAGCTTTTCCGGGACAGGCGGGGATGAGCAGTTCTTC. This sequence encodes CASSFSGTGGDEQFF.